The clone carrying this TCR beta chain was seen only once. What it recognizes is unknown. Repertoires were generated with immunoSEQ multiplex PCR, while TCRdb's copy carries only in-frame clones and drops some. The data show about 580,000 clones, roughly 98% seen once. The naive CD8 fraction comprised CD45RO-negative cells positively selected for CCR7 and excluded terminally differentiated effector memory CD45RA+ cells. The CDR3 has 12 amino acids. Germline loops: CDR1 MNHEY, CDR2 SMNVEV (reference sequence). J was trimmed by 6 bases and V by 6 bases; bases with no gene match: 5. This sample stems from a study of shared clonotypes between healthy human individuals. Study outcomes and limitations: A handful of donors shared approximately 5% of their naive CD4 clonotypes.

The rearrangement links TRBV27 to TRBJ2-7, with 7 bases matching TRBD2. Sequencing was done on a sample of naive CD8+ T cells sorted from blood. The receptor was derived from a man aged 25-45 years in good health. CDR3 in amino acids: CASSSGGGEQYF. Written as DNA, the CDR3 is TGTGCCAGCAGCTCGGGGGGAGGCGAGCAGTACTTC.